A selection of T cell receptor beta chains follows, all from one sample in a study of T cells after yellow fever vaccination. TCRdb re-called the 5' RACE reads with MiXCR, one entry per CDR3 protein. The profile shows under 90,000 distinct CDR3 sequences, approximately 6.1% of them singletons. The sample was CD8+ T cells sorted from PBMCs, taken about 49 days after the first yellow fever vaccination. These receptors were obtained from a man between 18 and 35 years old who received the YFV17D yellow fever vaccine. Each CDR3 is given with its conserved first and last residue. A D gene is named only where the DNA matches it firmly. Not every row has a clone size; where given, it reads once, few, many or a size class.

clone_size: NA; d_call: NA; j_call: TRBJ1-2; v_call: TRBV6-2/TRBV6-3; cdr3_aa: CASSYVATANYGYTF; cdr3_nt: TGTGCCAGCAGTTACGTGGCTACAGCTAACTATGGCTACACCTTC
clone_size: NA; d_call: NA; j_call: TRBJ2-5; v_call: TRBV14; cdr3_aa: CASSQDTKGRIRETQYF; cdr3_nt: TGTGCCAGCAGCCAAGATACCAAGGGGCGAATAAGAGAGACCCAGTACTTC
clone_size: many; d_call: TRBD1; j_call: TRBJ2-7; v_call: TRBV7-2; cdr3_aa: CASSHRDRHYEQYF; cdr3_nt: TGTGCCAGCAGCCACCGGGACAGACACTACGAGCAGTACTTC
clone_size: few; d_call: NA; j_call: TRBJ2-7; v_call: TRBV5-5; cdr3_aa: CASSSGQPYEQYF; cdr3_nt: TGTGCCAGCAGCTCCGGACAGCCCTACGAGCAGTACTTC
clone_size: many; d_call: NA; j_call: TRBJ2-3; v_call: TRBV11-1; cdr3_aa: CASSIPTEDTQYF; cdr3_nt: TGTGCCAGCAGCATACCGACCGAAGATACGCAGTATTTT
clone_size: few; d_call: NA; j_call: TRBJ2-7; v_call: TRBV30; cdr3_aa: CAWSVFQGYEQYF; cdr3_nt: TGTGCCTGGAGTGTCTTTCAGGGCTACGAGCAGTACTTC
clone_size: many; d_call: NA; j_call: TRBJ2-1; v_call: TRBV23-1; cdr3_aa: CASNQGTGEQFF; cdr3_nt: TGCGCCAGCAATCAAGGGACGGGTGAGCAGTTCTTC
clone_size: many; d_call: TRBD1; j_call: TRBJ2-3; v_call: TRBV29-1; cdr3_aa: CSVELEDRGDTQYF; cdr3_nt: TGCAGCGTTGAATTAGAGGACAGGGGGGATACGCAGTATTTT
clone_size: few; d_call: NA; j_call: TRBJ2-2; v_call: TRBV4-3; cdr3_aa: CASSQDFQAGGELFF; cdr3_nt: TGCGCCAGCAGCCAAGATTTCCAGGCGGGCGGGGAGCTGTTTTTT
clone_size: many; d_call: NA; j_call: TRBJ2-1; v_call: TRBV5-1; cdr3_aa: CASSLALLQDRNEQFF; cdr3_nt: TGCGCCAGCAGCTTGGCCCTACTGCAGGACCGTAATGAGCAGTTCTTC
clone_size: NA; d_call: NA; j_call: TRBJ2-1; v_call: TRBV20-1; cdr3_aa: CSATTNRGPPRLDEQFF; cdr3_nt: TGCAGTGCTACCACGAACCGGGGGCCCCCAAGATTGGATGAGCAGTTCTTC
clone_size: many; d_call: NA; j_call: TRBJ1-2; v_call: TRBV5-1; cdr3_aa: CASSNNGYTF; cdr3_nt: TGCGCCAGCAGCAATAATGGCTACACCTTC
clone_size: many; d_call: NA; j_call: TRBJ1-1; v_call: TRBV7-3; cdr3_aa: CASSFRGNTEAFF; cdr3_nt: TGTGCCAGCAGCTTCAGGGGGAACACTGAAGCTTTCTTT
clone_size: many; d_call: TRBD1; j_call: TRBJ2-5; v_call: TRBV6-5; cdr3_aa: CASSYSGQGSETQYF; cdr3_nt: TGTGCCAGCAGTTACTCAGGACAGGGCTCGGAGACCCAGTACTTC
clone_size: few; d_call: NA; j_call: TRBJ2-7; v_call: TRBV4-1; cdr3_aa: CASSQGQHSYEQYF; cdr3_nt: TGCGCCAGCAGCCAAGGCCAGCACTCCTACGAGCAGTACTTC
clone_size: many; d_call: NA; j_call: TRBJ2-3; v_call: TRBV12-3/TRBV12-4; cdr3_aa: CASSFARTDTQYF; cdr3_nt: TGTGCCAGCAGTTTTGCCAGGACAGATACGCAGTATTTT
clone_size: many; d_call: NA; j_call: TRBJ2-2; v_call: TRBV6-5; cdr3_aa: CASSYSNAFANTGELFF; cdr3_nt: TGTGCCAGCAGTTACTCGAATGCGTTCGCGAACACCGGGGAGCTGTTTTTT
clone_size: few; d_call: NA; j_call: TRBJ1-1; v_call: TRBV12-3/TRBV12-4; cdr3_aa: CASTQFLMPFNTEAFF; cdr3_nt: TGTGCCAGCACCCAGTTCCTGATGCCCTTTAACACTGAAGCTTTCTTT
clone_size: many; d_call: NA; j_call: TRBJ1-1; v_call: TRBV5-1; cdr3_aa: CASSSPSEAFF; cdr3_nt: TGCGCCAGCAGCTCCCCCTCTGAAGCTTTCTTT
clone_size: many; d_call: TRBD2; j_call: TRBJ2-2; v_call: TRBV5-6; cdr3_aa: CASSLRLAGRTGELFF; cdr3_nt: TGTGCCAGCAGCTTGCGGCTAGCGGGGAGGACCGGGGAGCTGTTTTTT
clone_size: many; d_call: NA; j_call: TRBJ1-2; v_call: TRBV7-3; cdr3_aa: CASSLMGREDYGYTF; cdr3_nt: TGTGCCAGCAGCTTAATGGGCAGGGAGGACTATGGCTACACCTTC
clone_size: NA; d_call: TRBD1; j_call: TRBJ2-5; v_call: TRBV7-9; cdr3_aa: CASSSDRALEEETQYF; cdr3_nt: TGTGCCAGCAGCTCAGACAGGGCCCTGGAAGAAGAGACCCAGTACTTC
clone_size: few; d_call: TRBD2; j_call: TRBJ2-1; v_call: TRBV4-2; cdr3_aa: CASSQATGTGGDNEQFF; cdr3_nt: TGTGCCAGCAGCCAAGCTACGGGTACGGGGGGGGACAATGAGCAGTTCTTC
clone_size: many; d_call: NA; j_call: TRBJ2-5; v_call: TRBV13; cdr3_aa: CASSLGRDSQETQYF; cdr3_nt: TGTGCCAGCAGCTTAGGCCGGGACTCCCAAGAGACCCAGTACTTC
clone_size: many; d_call: TRBD1; j_call: TRBJ1-3; v_call: TRBV6-9; cdr3_aa: CASSYPIWTGDGNTIYF; cdr3_nt: TGTGCCAGCAGTTATCCGATCTGGACAGGGGATGGAAACACCATATATTTT
clone_size: many; d_call: TRBD2; j_call: TRBJ2-5; v_call: TRBV12-3/TRBV12-4; cdr3_aa: CASTSSGGETQYF; cdr3_nt: TGTGCCAGCACCAGTAGCGGGGGGGAGACCCAGTACTTC
clone_size: few; d_call: TRBD2; j_call: TRBJ2-3; v_call: TRBV5-1; cdr3_aa: CASSSGLADSDTQYF; cdr3_nt: TGCGCCAGCAGCTCGGGACTAGCGGATTCAGATACGCAGTATTTT
clone_size: NA; d_call: NA; j_call: TRBJ1-5; v_call: TRBV4-1; cdr3_aa: CASSRGNPRATSNQPQHF; cdr3_nt: TGCGCCAGCAGCCGGGGCAACCCCAGGGCCACAAGCAATCAGCCCCAGCATTTT
clone_size: many; d_call: NA; j_call: TRBJ2-1; v_call: TRBV7-9; cdr3_aa: CASSARGLEQFF; cdr3_nt: TGTGCCAGCAGCGCGAGGGGTTTAGAGCAGTTCTTC
clone_size: few; d_call: NA; j_call: TRBJ2-7; v_call: TRBV7-2; cdr3_aa: CASSLGSGSEQYF; cdr3_nt: TGTGCCAGCAGCTTAGGATCGGGATCCGAGCAGTACTTC
clone_size: many; d_call: TRBD1; j_call: TRBJ1-1; v_call: TRBV3-1; cdr3_aa: CASSQRTGNTEAFF; cdr3_nt: TGTGCCAGCAGCCAAAGGACAGGGAACACTGAAGCTTTCTTT
clone_size: many; d_call: NA; j_call: TRBJ2-3; v_call: TRBV12-3/TRBV12-4; cdr3_aa: CASSLARGATSVDTQYF; cdr3_nt: TGTGCCAGCAGTTTAGCGCGTGGGGCCACGTCAGTAGATACGCAGTATTTT
clone_size: few; d_call: NA; j_call: TRBJ2-5; v_call: TRBV29-1; cdr3_aa: CSVESGRGETQYF; cdr3_nt: TGCAGCGTTGAATCGGGGCGAGGAGAGACCCAGTACTTC
clone_size: few; d_call: NA; j_call: TRBJ2-3; v_call: TRBV5-1; cdr3_aa: CASSWTPSSTDTQYF; cdr3_nt: TGCGCCAGCAGCTGGACCCCTTCCAGCACAGATACGCAGTATTTT
clone_size: many; d_call: NA; j_call: TRBJ1-2; v_call: TRBV29-1; cdr3_aa: CSVRQPAPNYGYTF; cdr3_nt: TGCAGCGTTCGTCAGCCAGCCCCTAACTATGGCTACACCTTC
clone_size: NA; d_call: NA; j_call: TRBJ1-1; v_call: TRBV28; cdr3_aa: CASTVTGLKDTEAFF; cdr3_nt: TGTGCCAGCACCGTGACAGGACTAAAAGACACTGAAGCTTTCTTT
clone_size: many; d_call: TRBD2; j_call: TRBJ2-2; v_call: TRBV3-1; cdr3_aa: CASSQVNSGGPGELFF; cdr3_nt: TGTGCCAGCAGCCAAGTGAATAGCGGGGGGCCCGGGGAGCTGTTTTTT
clone_size: many; d_call: NA; j_call: TRBJ2-5; v_call: TRBV7-9; cdr3_aa: CASSLPGTVNQETQYF; cdr3_nt: TGTGCCAGCAGCTTACCCGGGACGGTGAACCAAGAGACCCAGTACTTC
clone_size: few; d_call: NA; j_call: TRBJ2-2; v_call: TRBV7-8; cdr3_aa: CASNPTLRGELFF; cdr3_nt: TGTGCCAGCAATCCGACTTTACGAGGGGAGCTGTTTTTT
clone_size: few; d_call: TRBD1; j_call: TRBJ2-1; v_call: TRBV4-2; cdr3_aa: CASSQSHGTGPNNEQFF; cdr3_nt: TGTGCCAGCAGCCAATCCCACGGGACAGGCCCAAACAATGAGCAGTTCTTC
clone_size: NA; d_call: NA; j_call: TRBJ2-1; v_call: TRBV5-4; cdr3_aa: CASSLGRRTHEQFF; cdr3_nt: TGTGCCAGCAGCTTGGGTAGGAGGACCCATGAGCAGTTCTTC
clone_size: many; d_call: NA; j_call: TRBJ2-2; v_call: TRBV6-1; cdr3_aa: CASSAMSAGELFF; cdr3_nt: TGTGCCAGCAGTGCCATGTCGGCCGGGGAGCTGTTTTTT
clone_size: NA; d_call: TRBD1; j_call: TRBJ1-5; v_call: TRBV6-2/TRBV6-3; cdr3_aa: CASSYLRGAGGTAEPQHF; cdr3_nt: TGTGCCAGCAGTTACTTGAGGGGGGCAGGGGGAACTGCGGAGCCCCAGCATTTT
clone_size: NA; d_call: TRBD2; j_call: TRBJ2-5; v_call: TRBV4-3; cdr3_aa: CASSSQRGGQETQYF; cdr3_nt: TGCGCCAGCAGCAGTCAACGCGGGGGTCAAGAGACCCAGTACTTC
clone_size: many; d_call: TRBD1; j_call: TRBJ2-1; v_call: TRBV23-1; cdr3_aa: CASSQLSRDRRLDEQFF; cdr3_nt: TGCGCCAGCAGTCAATTATCCCGGGACAGGAGGCTAGATGAGCAGTTCTTC
clone_size: few; d_call: TRBD2; j_call: TRBJ2-5; v_call: TRBV7-2; cdr3_aa: CASTPSSAGIQETQYF; cdr3_nt: TGTGCCAGCACCCCGTCCTCAGCGGGGATCCAAGAGACCCAGTACTTC
clone_size: many; d_call: NA; j_call: TRBJ1-4; v_call: TRBV6-5; cdr3_aa: CASSYRTTIEKLFF; cdr3_nt: TGTGCCAGCAGTTACCGGACAACCATTGAAAAACTGTTTTTT
clone_size: NA; d_call: NA; j_call: TRBJ1-5; v_call: TRBV6-1; cdr3_aa: CASSTGSNQPQHF; cdr3_nt: TGTGCCAGCAGCACAGGGAGCAATCAGCCCCAGCATTTT
clone_size: few; d_call: NA; j_call: TRBJ2-1; v_call: TRBV6-1; cdr3_aa: CASSVKRRYNEQFF; cdr3_nt: TGTGCCAGCAGTGTAAAGCGTAGGTACAATGAGCAGTTCTTC